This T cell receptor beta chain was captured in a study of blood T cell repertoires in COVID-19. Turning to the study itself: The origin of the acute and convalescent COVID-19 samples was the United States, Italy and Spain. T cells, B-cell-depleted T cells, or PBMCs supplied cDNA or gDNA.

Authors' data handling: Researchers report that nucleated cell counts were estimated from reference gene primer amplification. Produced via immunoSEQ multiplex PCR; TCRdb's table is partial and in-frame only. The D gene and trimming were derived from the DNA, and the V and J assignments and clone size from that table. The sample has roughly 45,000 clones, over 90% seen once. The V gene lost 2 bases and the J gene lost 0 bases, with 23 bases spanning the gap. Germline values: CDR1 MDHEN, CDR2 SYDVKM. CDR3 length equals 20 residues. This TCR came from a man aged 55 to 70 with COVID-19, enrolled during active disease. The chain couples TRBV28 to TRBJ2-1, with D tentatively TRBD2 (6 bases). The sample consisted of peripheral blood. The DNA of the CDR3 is TGTGCCAGCAGTTTAAAGTTCCTAGGGAGCGGGTGGCCCTCCTACAATGAGCAGTTCTTC. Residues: CASSLKFLGSGWPSYNEQFF.